A selection of T cell receptor beta chains follows, all from one sample in a study of blood T cell repertoires in COVID-19. The table came from immunoSEQ multiplex PCR; TCRdb's copy has only in-frame clones and leaves some out. Seen here are 150,000 to 180,000 clones, approximately 91% observed once, and the top ten hold over 2%. The sample taken for sequencing was peripheral blood. These receptors all stem from a woman in her sixties or seventies with acute or convalescent COVID-19. CDR3s include the opening cysteine and the closing phenylalanine or tryptophan. D genes are given only for firm matches. Clone size is given for some rows only: seen once, a few or many times, or a class if the clone is expanded.

j_call,d_call,v_call,clone_size,cdr3_aa,cdr3_nt
TRBJ1-5,TRBD1,TRBV10-3,.,CATKGGAQQPQHF,TGTGCAACCAAAGGGGGCGCACAGCAGCCCCAGCATTTT
TRBJ1-1,.,TRBV19,.,CASKVQGRRDTEAFF,TGTGCCAGTAAGGTGCAGGGGCGACGGGACACTGAAGCTTTCTTT
TRBJ2-1,.,TRBV24-1,.,CATSGKRTVDVVFGSYNEQFF,TGTGCCACCAGTGGAAAGAGGACAGTCGACGTAGTTTTCGGCTCCTACAATGAGCAGTTCTTC
TRBJ1-1,TRBD1,TRBV2,few,CASKGSGTGTTEAFF,TGTGCCAGCAAGGGCTCGGGGACAGGGACCACTGAAGCTTTCTTT
TRBJ2-5,.,TRBV28,.,CASSPGVETQYF,TGTGCCAGCAGTCCAGGGGTAGAGACCCAGTACTTC
TRBJ2-1,TRBD2,TRBV6-4,.,CASSDEAGVHNEQFF,TGTGCCAGCAGTGACGAAGCGGGGGTCCACAATGAGCAGTTCTTC
TRBJ1-1,TRBD1,TRBV6-6,.,CASKGQGAPNTEAFF,TGTGCCAGCAAGGGACAGGGGGCCCCTAACACTGAAGCTTTCTTT
TRBJ1-2,.,TRBV13,.,CASSLFMGLTSGYTF,TGTGCCAGCAGCTTATTTATGGGTCTCACTAGTGGCTACACCTTC
TRBJ2-1,.,TRBV11-2,.,CASSLVGSRGNEQFF,TGTGCCAGCAGCTTAGTAGGGAGCCGGGGTAATGAGCAGTTCTTC
TRBJ2-5,.,TRBV6-5,.,CASSYSRQGTETQYF,TGTGCCAGCAGTTACTCGAGGCAGGGGACGGAGACCCAGTACTTC
TRBJ1-2,.,TRBV5-1,.,CASSLEGARGYTF,TGCGCCAGCAGCTTGGAAGGGGCGAGGGGCTACACCTTC
TRBJ1-1,.,TRBV19,.,CASRAGGIRMNTEAFF,TGTGCCAGTAGGGCCGGCGGGATAAGGATGAACACTGAAGCTTTCTTT
TRBJ1-5,.,TRBV6-5,.,CASSYSWGKQPQHF,TGTGCCAGCAGTTACTCGTGGGGCAAACAGCCCCAGCATTTT
TRBJ2-2,TRBD1,TRBV24-1,.,CATRGTGGPGELFF,TGTGCCACCAGGGGGACAGGGGGCCCCGGGGAGCTGTTTTTT
TRBJ2-5,TRBD1,TRBV6-6,many,CASTDRGWETQYF,TGTGCCAGCACCGACAGGGGCTGGGAGACCCAGTACTTC
TRBJ1-5,TRBD1,TRBV19,.,CASRDSSNQPQHF,TGTGCCAGCCGGGACAGTAGCAATCAGCCCCAGCATTTT
TRBJ1-6,TRBD1,TRBV28,.,CASSSSGTAKYNSPLHF,TGTGCCAGCAGTTCGTCCGGGACAGCGAAATATAATTCACCCCTCCACTTT
TRBJ1-5,.,TRBV21-1,.,CASSKVSPTRQGKSEGNQPQHF,TGTGCCAGCAGCAAAGTATCCCCCACTCGACAGGGGAAATCAGAGGGCAATCAGCCCCAGCATTTT
TRBJ2-5,.,TRBV11-3,.,CASSPPGSETQYF,TGTGCCAGCAGCCCCCCGGGGTCAGAGACCCAGTACTTC
TRBJ2-1,.,TRBV6-5,few,CASSYQPRGNEQFF,TGTGCCAGCAGTTACCAGCCTAGGGGCAATGAGCAGTTCTTC
TRBJ2-7,.,TRBV7-9,few,CASSGAFPYEQYF,TGTGCCAGCAGCGGGGCCTTCCCCTACGAGCAGTACTTC
TRBJ1-2,TRBD1,TRBV2,.,CARKSTGAYGYTF,TGTGCCAGAAAATCTACAGGGGCCTATGGCTACACCTTC
TRBJ1-5,TRBD1,TRBV2,.,CASSLRDSTNQPQHF,TGTGCCAGCAGCCTCCGGGACAGCACTAATCAGCCCCAGCATTTT
TRBJ2-7,.,TRBV7-8,.,CASSLDRTYEQYF,TGTGCCAGCAGCTTAGACAGAACCTACGAGCAGTACTTC
TRBJ2-5,.,TRBV2,once,CASRLLDQETQYF,TGTGCCAGCAGGCTCTTAGATCAAGAGACCCAGTACTTC
TRBJ1-1,TRBD1,TRBV28,.,CASSKPGQMNTEAFF,TGTGCCAGCAGCAAACCGGGACAGATGAACACTGAAGCTTTCTTT
TRBJ2-3,.,TRBV6-5,few,CASSYDLALHTQYF,TGTGCCAGCAGTTACGATCTAGCGTTGCATACGCAGTATTTT
TRBJ1-6,TRBD1,TRBV5-1,.,CASSLETGPNSPLHF,TGCGCCAGCAGCTTGGAGACAGGGCCGAATTCACCCCTCCACTTT
TRBJ1-4,.,TRBV7-9,.,CASSLSRDVNEKLFF,TGTGCCAGCAGCTTAAGCAGGGATGTAAATGAAAAACTGTTTTTT
TRBJ1-4,TRBD1,TRBV5-6,few,CASSDRGPDEKLFF,TGTGCCAGCAGCGACAGGGGACCCGATGAAAAACTGTTTTTT
TRBJ2-1,TRBD1,TRBV10-1,.,CASSEPQGVSYNEQFF,TGCGCCAGCAGTGAGCCCCAGGGGGTTTCGTACAATGAGCAGTTCTTC